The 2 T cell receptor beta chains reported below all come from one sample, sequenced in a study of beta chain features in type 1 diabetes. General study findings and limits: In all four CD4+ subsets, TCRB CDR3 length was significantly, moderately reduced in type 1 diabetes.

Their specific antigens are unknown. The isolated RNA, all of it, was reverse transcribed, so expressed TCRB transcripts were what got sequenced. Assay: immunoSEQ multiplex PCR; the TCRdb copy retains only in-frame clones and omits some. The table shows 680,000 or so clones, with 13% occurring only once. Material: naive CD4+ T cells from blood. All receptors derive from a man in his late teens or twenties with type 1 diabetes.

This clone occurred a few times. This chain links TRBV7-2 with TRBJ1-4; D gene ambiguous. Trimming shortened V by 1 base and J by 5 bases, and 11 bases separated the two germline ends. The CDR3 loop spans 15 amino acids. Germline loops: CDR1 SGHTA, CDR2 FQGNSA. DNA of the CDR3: TGTGCCAGCAGCTTAGTTTGGACGTCCAATGAAAAACTGTTTTTT. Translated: CASSLVWTSNEKLFF. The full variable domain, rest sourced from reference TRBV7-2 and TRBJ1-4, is GAGVSQSPSNKVTEKGKDVELRCDPISGHTALYWYRQSLGQGLEFLIYFQGNSAPDKSGLPSDRFSAERTGGSVSTLTIQRTQQEDSAVYLCASSLVWTSNEKLFFGSGTQLSVL.

The CDR3 loop is CASSLDGGQNYGYTF. The CDR3 DNA reads TGCGCCAGCAGCTTGGACGGTGGGCAGAACTATGGCTACACCTTC. J is TRBJ1-2 and V is TRBV5-1; unclear D gene. Germline V gene data show CDR1 as SGHRS and CDR2 as YFSETQ. The V end was cut by 0 bases, the J end by 2 bases, with 11 bases between. This CDR3 is 15 amino acids long.